The T cell receptor beta chain described here comes from a study of blood T cell repertoires in COVID-19 (TCRdb year 2020). About the study as a whole: Samples from collaborators originated in the United States, Italy and Spain and spanned both the acute and convalescent phases of COVID-19. Where available, HLA class I and class II types were obtained from metadata supplied by the sample provider rather than from assay-based typing. A de-identified subject ID, COVID-19 status, age in years and sex were almost always included in the sample metadata. Samples came from the ongoing ImmuneRACE study (first 160 participants) plus 1,254 subjects from 6 global collaborators. Subjects who had been exposed to COVID-19, were actively infected with it, or had recovered from it provided the deeply sampled blood TCRbeta repertoires that made up the dataset. The material from the prospective study consisted of cDNA or gDNA derived from T cells, B-cell-depleted T cells, or PBMCs. The repertoires were released in a freely available public database meant as a resource for research on the immune response to SARS-CoV-2. What the work shows at the level of the full study, not this receptor alone: The amount of clinical and demographic metadata varied by source and participant and was provided uncurated.

CDR1 and CDR2 are read off the germline V gene (reference sequence) as PRHDT and FYEKMQ. Inclusive of the bounding cysteine and phenylalanine, the CDR3 is 15 residues long. Just the 45-base CDR3 DNA is kept, in frame starting at base 1. V and J are truncated by 5 bases and 0 bases respectively, leaving an intervening sequence of 8 bases. For this clone: It has no known antigen specificity. No base qualities exist here, and no much larger clone lies one base off it.

Participants in the prospective study were aged about 18 to 89 years, lived in 20 to 25 United States geographic areas, and enrolled through a virtual design. Cohort assignment in the prospective study relied on participant-reported clinical history from a screening survey and a study questionnaire. Recovered participants in ImmuneRACE Cohort 3 were defined by two consecutive negative NP/OP PCR tests, clearance by a healthcare professional, or resolution of symptoms. Mobile phlebotomists in the prospective study collected whole blood, serum and a nasopharyngeal or oropharyngeal swab from every participant. Prospective study participants could optionally give additional blood draws and questionnaires over an approximately 2-month period. Before DNA extraction, blood samples from the prospective study were shipped at room temperature or frozen. The immunoSEQ Assay, a bias-controlled multiplex PCR, was used to amplify TCRbeta CDR3 regions from genomic DNA. In the authors' own workflow: Nucleated cell counts per sample were estimated from amplification of reference gene primers within the assay. Sequence reads were collapsed and filtered to measure the absolute abundance of every unique TCRbeta CDR3 rearrangement. For each sample, productive Simpson clonality was calculated as the square root of Simpson's diversity index over productive rearrangements. TCRdb retrieved this table from immuneACCESS and kept in-frame rearrangements only. Not all clones are present; in checked studies, unresolved V genes account for under half, and no reason is known for the remainder. That table gives V, J and clone size, and the DNA gave D and trimming. This sample holds roughly 220,000 clones; 88% were observed only once. The ten largest clonotypes hold under 3% of the sample.

This clonotype was obtained from a woman younger than 45 who had recovered from COVID-19. Sequenced sample: PBMCs or T cells enriched from blood (not recorded which). Recombination connected TRBV13 to TRBJ2-6, with no confidently assigned D gene. For the CDR3, the sequence is CASSTYNSGANVLTF. The base sequence is TGTGCCAGCAGCACCTATAACTCTGGGGCCAACGTCCTGACTTTC.